Following are 14 T cell receptor beta chains from one sample sequenced in a study of blood T cells in healthy people across ages. Sample-barcoded 5' priming and a J-beta primer mix drove a second PCR of 7 to 11 cycles. TCRdb recomputed calls from the 5' RACE reads with MiXCR, one row per CDR3 protein. In the table there are hundreds of thousands of distinct CDR3 sequences, roughly 44% of which are singletons. Sequences were obtained from blood. These receptors all stem from a man aged 60-69 years in good health.

This clonotype showed up just once. The V gene is TRBV4-1, the J gene TRBJ2-7; 7 bases agree with TRBD1. CDR1 is MGHRA and CDR2 is YSYEKL in the germline V gene. The CDR3 loop spans 16 amino acids. The V and J ends lost 0 bases and 7 bases, in that order; junction bases with no gene match: 12. Here the CDR3 reads CASSQDNAYGQEEQYF. The CDR3 DNA follows: TGCGCCAGCAGCCAAGATAATGCATACGGACAGGAGGAGCAGTACTTC.

This rearrangement joins TRBV12-3 or TRBV12-4 to TRBJ1-1, with unresolved D. CDR3 size: 13 residues. V lost 5 bases and J 2 bases, leaving 9 bases between the germline ends. In DNA form, the CDR3 reads TGTGCCAGCAGTGCGGTTCTAAACACTGAAGCTTTCTTT. It codes for CASSAVLNTEAFF.

The chain combines TRBV2 with TRBJ2-1; TRBD2 agrees at 8 bases. There are 13 residues in the CDR3. V trimming: 9 bases; J trimming: 5 bases; junction bases outside the gene matches: 6. Germline CDR1 SNHLY, CDR2 FYNNEI. The CDR3 region is CASRLAQHNEQFF. The CDR3 DNA is TGTGCCAGTAGACTAGCGCAACACAATGAGCAGTTCTTC.

The chain recombines TRBV25-1 with TRBJ2-4; TRBD2 agrees at 10 bases. The J call may not be correct, given that the DNA end is closer to TRBJ2-5. The V gene's germline CDR1 is MGHDK and CDR2 SYGVNS. There are 16 residues in the CDR3. DNA of the CDR3: TGTGCCAGCAGTGATCACGAACTAGCGGGGCGGGAGACCCAGTACTTC. This encodes CASSDHELAGRETQYF.

V is TRBV6-2 or TRBV6-3 and J is TRBJ2-1, with D possibly matching TRBD2 (7 bases). CDR1 is MNHEY and CDR2 is SVGEGT in the germline V gene. Trimming left V 0 bases short and J 6 bases short, with 12 bases between. The CDR3 covers 15 residues. The CDR3: CASSYSRGGPNEQFF. CDR3 DNA: TGTGCCAGCAGTTACTCTCGCGGGGGCCCCAATGAGCAGTTCTTC.

This chain uses TRBV24-1 with TRBJ2-1, with 12 bases that match TRBD2. V lost 9 bases, J lost 6 bases, and 8 bases stayed unmatched. The CDR3 loop spans 15 amino acids. Germline CDR1 and CDR2: KGHDR and SFDVKD. The chain's CDR3 is CATGAGTSGFNEQFF. The DNA of the CDR3 is TGTGCCACCGGAGCCGGGACTAGCGGGTTCAATGAGCAGTTCTTC.

The chain uses TRBV4-3 and TRBJ2-1, with 9 positions matching TRBD2. V lost 2 bases and J lost 3; bases outside the gene matches: 8. Germline V gives CDR1 LGHNA, CDR2 YSLEER. This CDR3 is built from 17 residues. In DNA, the CDR3 is TGCGCCAGCAGCCAAAGGGGAGCGGGGGGCCTCTACAATGAGCAGTTCTTC. Translated, it gives CASSQRGAGGLYNEQFF.

CDR3 in amino acids: CSARDGSLAKNIQYF. The CDR3 nucleotides are TGCAGTGCTAGAGATGGCAGTCTAGCCAAAAACATTCAGTACTTC. This chain connects TRBV20-1 to TRBJ2-4; no firm D call. Deletions cut 0 bases from V and 0 bases from J, with 9 bases between. Germline loops: CDR1 DFQATT, CDR2 SNEGSKA (reference sequence). This CDR3 is 15 amino acids long.

This clonotype was counted between two and nine times. The chain carries TRBV15 and TRBJ2-5; 9 nucleotides align to TRBD1. V shed 5 bases and J 5 bases; nucleotides not matched to a gene: 12. The CDR3 runs 16 residues. Germline V gene data show CDR1 as LNHNV and CDR2 as YYDKDF (reference sequence). The chain's CDR3 is CATSWYETGGLETQYF. CDR3 bases: TGTGCCACCAGCTGGTACGAAACAGGGGGCTTGGAGACCCAGTACTTC.

The chain joins TRBV6-5 to TRBJ2-3, with 13 bases fitting TRBD2. V was pared by 3 bases and J by 3 bases, with 9 bases of the junction left unmatched. Germline V CDR1 and CDR2: MNHEY, SVGAGI. This CDR3 comprises 18 residues. Here the CDR3 reads CASSYHGLAGAGTDTQYF. CDR3 bases: TGTGCCAGCAGTTATCACGGACTAGCGGGGGCGGGGACAGATACGCAGTATTTT.

The sample holds one count of this clonotype. This sequence joins TRBV4-1 and TRBJ1-3; no clear D gene. Germline CDR1 is MGHRA and CDR2 is YSYEKL. V was cut by 0 bases and J by 9 bases, with 12 bases left in between. The CDR3 is 14 residues long. CDR3 bases: TGCGCCAGCAGCCAAGATTCGGCCAAAGGCACCATATATTTT. It encodes CASSQDSAKGTIYF.

This sequence joins TRBV12-3 or TRBV12-4 and TRBJ2-1, with TRBD2 matching over 7 bases. The CDR3 covers 19 residues. J lost 0 bases, V lost 0 bases, and 11 bases had no gene match. CDR3 nucleotide sequence: TGTGCCAGCAGTTTAGCGCTTAGGGGAGGGTTAAGCTCCTACAATGAGCAGTTCTTC. Protein product: CASSLALRGGLSSYNEQFF.

The V gene is TRBV20-1, the J gene TRBJ2-5, with 7 bases that match TRBD1. With the DNA end fitting TRBJ2-7 better, the J assignment may be wrong. The CDR3 runs to 13 residues. In germline, CDR1 is DFQATT, CDR2 SNEGSKA (reference sequence). Here the CDR3 reads CSAPTGKLDEQYF. In DNA form, the CDR3 reads TGCAGTGCTCCGACAGGGAAGTTGGACGAGCAGTACTTC.

This clonotype was seen a handful of times. The chain employs TRBV7-2 and TRBJ2-7; a possible D gene is TRBD2 (6 bases). Per the germline V gene, CDR1 is SGHTA and CDR2 is FQGNSA. This CDR3 region has 12 residues. V shed 4 bases and J shed 6 bases, with 10 bases lying between them. The CDR3 is CASSWDSREQYF. In DNA, the CDR3 is TGTGCCAGCAGCTGGGACTCGCGCGAGCAGTACTTC.